The clone carrying this T cell receptor (beta chain) was recorded a few times. These data originate in a study of blood T cell repertoires in COVID-19. Study-level background: COVID-19 samples from acute and convalescent phases originated in the United States, Italy and Spain. PBMCs, B-cell-depleted T cells, or T cells were the source of the cDNA or gDNA that made up the material.

Sequenced by immunoSEQ multiplex PCR; TCRdb stores in-frame clones only, minus some. The sample has over 90,000 clones, 60% to 80% seen once. V lost 2 bases, J lost 5 bases, and 6 bases stayed unmatched. The V gene's germline CDR1 is SGHVS and CDR2 FQNEAQ. The CDR3 extends over 16 amino acids. The chain carries TRBV7-8 and TRBJ2-3; 11 bases are a match to TRBD2. Sample: peripheral blood. This clonotype originated in a man between 60 and 75 years old with active or convalescent COVID-19. This chain's CDR3 is CASSLIAGGWLDTQYF. CDR3 in DNA: TGTGCCAGCAGCTTAATAGCGGGAGGGTGGCTAGATACGCAGTATTTT.